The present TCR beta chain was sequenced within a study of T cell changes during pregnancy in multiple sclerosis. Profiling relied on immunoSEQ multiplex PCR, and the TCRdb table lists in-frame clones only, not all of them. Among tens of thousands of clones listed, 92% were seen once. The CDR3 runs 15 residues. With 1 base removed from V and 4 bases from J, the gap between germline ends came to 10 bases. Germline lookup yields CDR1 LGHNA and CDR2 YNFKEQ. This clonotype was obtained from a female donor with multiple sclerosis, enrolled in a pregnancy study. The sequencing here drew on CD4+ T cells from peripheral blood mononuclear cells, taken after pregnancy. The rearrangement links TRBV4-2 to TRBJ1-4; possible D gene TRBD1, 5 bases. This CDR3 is CASSQAGTGNEKLFF. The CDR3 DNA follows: TGTGCCAGCAGCCAAGCCGGTACAGGTAATGAAAAACTGTTTTTT.